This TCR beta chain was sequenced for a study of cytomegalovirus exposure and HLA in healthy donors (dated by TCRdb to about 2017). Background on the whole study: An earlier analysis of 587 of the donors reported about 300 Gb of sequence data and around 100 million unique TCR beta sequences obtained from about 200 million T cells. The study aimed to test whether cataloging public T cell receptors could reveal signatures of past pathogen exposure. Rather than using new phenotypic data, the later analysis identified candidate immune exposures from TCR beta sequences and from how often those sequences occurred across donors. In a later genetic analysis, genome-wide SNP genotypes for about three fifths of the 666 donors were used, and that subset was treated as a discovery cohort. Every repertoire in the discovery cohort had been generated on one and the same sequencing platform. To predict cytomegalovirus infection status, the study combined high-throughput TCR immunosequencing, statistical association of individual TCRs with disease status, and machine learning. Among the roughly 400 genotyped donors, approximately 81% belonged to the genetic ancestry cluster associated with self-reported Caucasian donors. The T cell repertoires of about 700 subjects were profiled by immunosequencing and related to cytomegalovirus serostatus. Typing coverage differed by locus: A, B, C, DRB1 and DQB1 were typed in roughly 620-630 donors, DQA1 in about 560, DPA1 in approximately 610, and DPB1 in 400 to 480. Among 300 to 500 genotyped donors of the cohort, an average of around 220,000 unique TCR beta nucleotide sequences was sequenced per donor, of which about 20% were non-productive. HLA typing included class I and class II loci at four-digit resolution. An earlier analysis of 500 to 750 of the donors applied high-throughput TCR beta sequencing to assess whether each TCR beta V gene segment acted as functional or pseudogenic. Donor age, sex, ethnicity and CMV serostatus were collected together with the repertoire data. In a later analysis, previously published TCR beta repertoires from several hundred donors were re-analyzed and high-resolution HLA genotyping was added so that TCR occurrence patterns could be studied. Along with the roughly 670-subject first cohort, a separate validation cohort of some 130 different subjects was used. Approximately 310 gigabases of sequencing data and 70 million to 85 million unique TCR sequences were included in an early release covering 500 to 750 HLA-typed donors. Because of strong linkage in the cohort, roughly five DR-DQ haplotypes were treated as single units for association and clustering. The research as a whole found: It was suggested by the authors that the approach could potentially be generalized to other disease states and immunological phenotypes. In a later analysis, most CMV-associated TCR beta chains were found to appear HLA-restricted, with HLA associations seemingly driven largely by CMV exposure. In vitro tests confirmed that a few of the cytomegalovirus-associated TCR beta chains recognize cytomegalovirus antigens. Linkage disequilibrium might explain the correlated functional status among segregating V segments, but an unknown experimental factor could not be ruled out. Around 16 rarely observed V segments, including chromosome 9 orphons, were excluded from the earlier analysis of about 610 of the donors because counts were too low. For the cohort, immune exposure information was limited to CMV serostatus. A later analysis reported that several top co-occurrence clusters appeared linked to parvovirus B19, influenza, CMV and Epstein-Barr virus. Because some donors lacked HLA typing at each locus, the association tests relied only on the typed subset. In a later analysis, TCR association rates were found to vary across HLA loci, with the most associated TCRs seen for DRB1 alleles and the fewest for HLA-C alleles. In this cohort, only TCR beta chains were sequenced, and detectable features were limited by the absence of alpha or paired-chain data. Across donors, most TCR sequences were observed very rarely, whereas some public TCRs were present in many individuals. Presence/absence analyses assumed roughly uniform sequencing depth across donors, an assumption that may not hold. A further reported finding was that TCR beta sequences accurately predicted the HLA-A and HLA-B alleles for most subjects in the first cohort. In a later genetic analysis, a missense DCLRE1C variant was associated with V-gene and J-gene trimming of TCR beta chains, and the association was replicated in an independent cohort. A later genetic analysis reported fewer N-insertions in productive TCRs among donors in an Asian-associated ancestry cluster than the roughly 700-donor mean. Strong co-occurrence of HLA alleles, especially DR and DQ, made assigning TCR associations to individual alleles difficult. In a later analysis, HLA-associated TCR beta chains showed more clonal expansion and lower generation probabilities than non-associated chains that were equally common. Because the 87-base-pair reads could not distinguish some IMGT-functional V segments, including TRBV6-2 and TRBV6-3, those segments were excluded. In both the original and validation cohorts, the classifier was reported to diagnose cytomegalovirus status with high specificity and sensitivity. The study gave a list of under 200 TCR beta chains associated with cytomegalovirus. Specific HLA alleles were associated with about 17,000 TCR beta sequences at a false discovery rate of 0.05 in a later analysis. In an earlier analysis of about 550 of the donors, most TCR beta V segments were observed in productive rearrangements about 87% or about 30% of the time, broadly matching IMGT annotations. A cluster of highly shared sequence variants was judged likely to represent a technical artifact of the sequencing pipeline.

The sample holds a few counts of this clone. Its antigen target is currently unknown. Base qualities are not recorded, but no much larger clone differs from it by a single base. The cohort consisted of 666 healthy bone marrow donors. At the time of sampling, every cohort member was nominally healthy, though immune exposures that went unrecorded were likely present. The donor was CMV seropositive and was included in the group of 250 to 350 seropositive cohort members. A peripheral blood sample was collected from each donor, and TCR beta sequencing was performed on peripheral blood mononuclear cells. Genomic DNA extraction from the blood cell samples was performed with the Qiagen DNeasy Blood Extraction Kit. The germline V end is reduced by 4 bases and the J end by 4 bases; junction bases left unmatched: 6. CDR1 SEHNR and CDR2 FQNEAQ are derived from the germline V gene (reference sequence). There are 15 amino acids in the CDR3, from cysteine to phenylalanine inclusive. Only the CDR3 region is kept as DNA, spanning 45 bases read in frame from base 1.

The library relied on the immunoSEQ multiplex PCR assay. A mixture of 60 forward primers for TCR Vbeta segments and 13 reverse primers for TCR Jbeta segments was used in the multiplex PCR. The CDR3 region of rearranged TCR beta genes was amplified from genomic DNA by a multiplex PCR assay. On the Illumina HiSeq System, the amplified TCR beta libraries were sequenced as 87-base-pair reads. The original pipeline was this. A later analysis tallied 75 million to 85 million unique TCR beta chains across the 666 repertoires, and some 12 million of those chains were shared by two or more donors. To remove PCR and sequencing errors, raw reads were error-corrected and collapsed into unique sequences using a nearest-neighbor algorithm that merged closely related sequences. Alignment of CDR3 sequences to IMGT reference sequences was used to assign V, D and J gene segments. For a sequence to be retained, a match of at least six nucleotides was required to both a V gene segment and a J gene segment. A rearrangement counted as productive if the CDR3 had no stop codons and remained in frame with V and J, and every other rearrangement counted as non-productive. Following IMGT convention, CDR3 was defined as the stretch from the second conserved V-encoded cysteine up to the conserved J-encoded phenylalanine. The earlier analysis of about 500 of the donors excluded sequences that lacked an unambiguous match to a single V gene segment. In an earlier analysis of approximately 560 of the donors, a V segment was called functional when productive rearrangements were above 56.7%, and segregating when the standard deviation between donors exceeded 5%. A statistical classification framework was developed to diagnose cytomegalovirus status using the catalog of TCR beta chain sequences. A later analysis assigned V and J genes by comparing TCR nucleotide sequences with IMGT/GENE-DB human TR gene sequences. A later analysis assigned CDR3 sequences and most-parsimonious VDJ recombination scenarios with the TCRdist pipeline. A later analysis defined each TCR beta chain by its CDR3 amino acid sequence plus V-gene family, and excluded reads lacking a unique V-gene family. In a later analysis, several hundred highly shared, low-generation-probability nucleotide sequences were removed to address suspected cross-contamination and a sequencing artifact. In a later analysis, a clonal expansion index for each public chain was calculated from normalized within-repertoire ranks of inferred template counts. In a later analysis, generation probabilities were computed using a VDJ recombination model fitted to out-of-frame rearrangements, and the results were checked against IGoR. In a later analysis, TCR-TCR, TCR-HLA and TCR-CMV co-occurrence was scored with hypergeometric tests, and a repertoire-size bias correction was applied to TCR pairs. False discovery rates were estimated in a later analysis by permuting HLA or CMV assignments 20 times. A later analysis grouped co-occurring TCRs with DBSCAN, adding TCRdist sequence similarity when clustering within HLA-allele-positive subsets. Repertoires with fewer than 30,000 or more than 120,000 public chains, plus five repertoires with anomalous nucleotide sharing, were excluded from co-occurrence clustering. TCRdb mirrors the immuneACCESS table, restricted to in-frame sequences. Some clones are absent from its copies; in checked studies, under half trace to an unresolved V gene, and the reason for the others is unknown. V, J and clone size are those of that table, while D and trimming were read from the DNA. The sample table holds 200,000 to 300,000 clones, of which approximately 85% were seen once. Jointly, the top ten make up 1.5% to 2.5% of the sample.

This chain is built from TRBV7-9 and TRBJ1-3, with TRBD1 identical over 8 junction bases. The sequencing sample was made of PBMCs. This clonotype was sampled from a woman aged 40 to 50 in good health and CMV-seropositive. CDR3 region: CASSSWTGFGNTIYF. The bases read TGTGCCAGCAGCTCCTGGACAGGGTTCGGAAACACCATATATTTT.